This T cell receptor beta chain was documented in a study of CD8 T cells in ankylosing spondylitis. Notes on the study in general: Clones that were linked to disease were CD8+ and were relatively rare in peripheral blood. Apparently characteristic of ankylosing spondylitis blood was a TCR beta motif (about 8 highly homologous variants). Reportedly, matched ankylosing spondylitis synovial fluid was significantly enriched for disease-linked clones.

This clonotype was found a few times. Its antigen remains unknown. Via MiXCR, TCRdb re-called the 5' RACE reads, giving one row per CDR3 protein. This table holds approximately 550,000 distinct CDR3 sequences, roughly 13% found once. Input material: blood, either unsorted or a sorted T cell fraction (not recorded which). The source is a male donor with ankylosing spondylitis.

The CDR3 loop reads CASTPQAGYNEQFF. CDR3 nucleotides: TGTGCCAGTACCCCGCAAGCGGGGTACAATGAGCAGTTCTTC. The chain employs TRBV19 and TRBJ2-1; 7 nucleotides match TRBD2. CDR1 and CDR2 from the germline V gene are LNHDA and SQIVND (reference sequence). V gave up 7 bases and J gave up 4 bases; unmatched junction bases: 7. This CDR3 is built from 14 residues.